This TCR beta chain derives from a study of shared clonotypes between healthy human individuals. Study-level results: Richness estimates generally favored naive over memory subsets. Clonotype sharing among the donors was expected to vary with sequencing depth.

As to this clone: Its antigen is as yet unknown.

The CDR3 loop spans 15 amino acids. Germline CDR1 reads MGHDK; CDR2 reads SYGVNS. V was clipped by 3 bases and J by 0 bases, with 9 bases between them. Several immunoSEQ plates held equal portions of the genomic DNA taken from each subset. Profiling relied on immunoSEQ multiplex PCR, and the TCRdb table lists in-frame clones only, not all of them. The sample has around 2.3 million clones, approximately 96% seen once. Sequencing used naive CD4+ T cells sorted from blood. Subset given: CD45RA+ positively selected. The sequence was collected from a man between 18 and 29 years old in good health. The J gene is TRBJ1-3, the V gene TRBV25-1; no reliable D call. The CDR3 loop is CASSDTRTSGNTIYF. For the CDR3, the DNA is TGTGCCAGCAGTGACACACGAACCTCTGGAAACACCATATATTTT.